Here is one TCR beta chain with its context. These data come from a study of PD-1 blockade in mismatch repair-deficient tumors. Germline V CDR1 and CDR2: GTSNPN, SVGIG (reference sequence). V shed 2 bases, J shed 7 bases, and the junction held 7 bases outside the gene matches. The CDR3 sequence is 14 residues long. Here immunoSEQ multiplex PCR was the method, and the copy in TCRdb shows in-frame clones only, minus some. The sample shows some 130,000 clones, 85% to 90% of them seen only once. This specimen was peripheral blood, taken approximately 72 weeks after starting pembrolizumab. This rearrangement joins TRBV30 to TRBJ1-5, with 8 bases lining up with TRBD1. The origin of this receptor is an adult with mismatch repair-deficient cancer. CDR3 amino acids: CAWSITGGRQPQHF. Here the CDR3 DNA reads TGTGCCTGGAGTATTACAGGGGGTCGACAGCCCCAGCATTTT.